This record looks at one T cell receptor beta chain sequence and its context. The data belong to a study of technical replicates of blood from several donors. Produced via immunoSEQ multiplex PCR; TCRdb's table is partial and in-frame only. The data hold about 97,000 clones, with approximately 94% observed a single time. Germline V gene lookup returns CDR1 SGDLS and CDR2 YYNGEE. The CDR3 consists of 16 residues. V lost 0 bases and J 5 bases, leaving 14 bases between the germline ends. The TCR originated in a human donor in good health. The V and J genes are TRBV9 and TRBJ2-2, with D tentatively TRBD2 (5 bases). Sequencing was performed on T cells isolated from PBMCs. The CDR3 loop is CASSVGGARITGELFF. The CDR3 DNA reads TGTGCCAGCAGCGTAGGGGGAGCCCGCATTACCGGGGAGCTGTTTTTT.